Presented here are 26 T cell receptor beta chains from one specimen sequenced in a study of blood T cell repertoires in COVID-19. Method: immunoSEQ multiplex PCR; TCRdb's copy keeps in-frame clones and lacks some. Of approximately 330,000 clones listed, 85% to 90% are singletons. The sequenced sample consisted of peripheral blood. The receptors were gathered from a woman between 45 and 60 years old with active or convalescent COVID-19.

The CDR3 DNA follows: TGTGCCAGCTCACCACCTAGCCTGGACAGGCGAAACATTCAGTACTTC. Amino acid sequence: CASSPPSLDRRNIQYF. This chain joins TRBV18 and TRBJ2-4; 7 bases align to TRBD1. The CDR3 has 16 residues. The V gene's germline CDR1 is KGHSH and CDR2 LQKENI. V shed 0 bases and J 6 bases; nucleotides not matched to a gene: 8.

The genes are TRBV30 and TRBJ1-6, with D unclear. CDR1 and CDR2 (germline): GTSNPN, SVGIG (reference sequence). V was shortened by 5 bases and J by 10 bases, with 18 bases between the two germline ends. The CDR3 spans 14 residues. CDR3 bases: TGTGCCTGGTCCCGCGGGGTTCACGAATCACCCCTCCACTTT. Translated, it gives CAWSRGVHESPLHF.

The DNA for the CDR3 is TGCAGCGCACAGGATGACACCGGGGAGCTGTTTTTT. Amino acids: CSAQDDTGELFF. The chain links TRBV29-1 to TRBJ2-2; TRBD1 is a possible D gene (5 bases). The V end lost 7 bases, the J end lost 3 bases, and 9 bases lay between the germline ends. This CDR3 is built from 12 residues. Looked up from germline, CDR1 is SQVTM and CDR2 is ANQGSEA.

The rearrangement links TRBV11-2 to TRBJ1-1; TRBD1 matches 8 bases. Germline V gene data show CDR1 as SGHAT and CDR2 as FQNNGV. V gave up 5 bases and J gave up 4 bases; unmatched junction bases: 6. The CDR3 has 14 amino acids. CDR3 sequence reads: CASSRDRGGTEAFF. The CDR3 nucleotides are TGTGCCAGCAGCCGAGACAGGGGAGGCACTGAAGCTTTCTTT.

This rearrangement joins TRBV30 to TRBJ2-1, with 14 bases lining up with TRBD2. Germline assignment: CDR1 GTSNPN and CDR2 SVGIG (reference sequence). V shed 1 base and J 10 bases; nucleotides not matched to a gene: 6. This CDR3 is built from 15 residues. The CDR3 sequence is CAWSGTSGRYGEQFF. CDR3 coding DNA: TGTGCCTGGAGTGGGACTAGCGGGAGGTACGGGGAGCAGTTCTTC.

The gene calls are TRBV13 and TRBJ2-2; a weak D match, TRBD1 (6 bases). V was cut by 6 bases and J by 4 bases, with 12 bases left in between. This CDR3 has 14 amino acids. Germline loops: CDR1 PRHDT, CDR2 FYEKMQ (reference sequence). CDR3 protein: CASSLTGFTGELFF. In nucleotides, the CDR3 is TGTGCCAGCAGTCTAACAGGGTTCACCGGGGAGCTGTTTTTT. Combining the CDR3 with reference TRBV13 and TRBJ2-2 gives the whole variable domain AAGVIQSPRHLIKEKRETATLKCYPIPRHDTVYWYQQGPGQDPQFLISFYEKMQSDKGSIPDRFSAQQFSDYHSELNMSSLELGDSALYFCASSLTGFTGELFFGEGSRLTVL.

The chain couples TRBV6-2 or TRBV6-3 to TRBJ2-7; 12 bases are a match to TRBD2. Germline V lookup: CDR1 MNHEY, CDR2 SVGEGT. The V and J ends lost 5 bases and 3 bases, in that order; junction bases with no gene match: 11. CDR3 size: 17 residues. This chain's CDR3 is CASSQLASGRVGYEQYF. The CDR3 DNA sequence: TGTGCCAGCAGTCAACTTGCTAGCGGGAGGGTAGGCTACGAGCAGTACTTC.

This chain connects TRBV11-1 to TRBJ2-3, with D tentatively TRBD2 (5 bases). Germline V gene lookup returns CDR1 SGHAT and CDR2 FQDESV (reference sequence). The CDR3 is 16 amino acids. V lost 0 bases, J lost 1 base, and 11 bases lay in between. CDR3 protein: CASSLAQERRTDTQYF. The CDR3 DNA sequence: TGTGCCAGCAGCTTAGCGCAGGAGCGGCGCACAGATACGCAGTATTTT.

The chain's CDR3 is CASSPTVNEKLFF. For the CDR3, the DNA is TGTGCCAGCAGTCCGACAGTAAATGAAAAACTGTTTTTT. The rearrangement uses TRBV28 and TRBJ1-4; D might be TRBD1 (5 bases). CDR3 size: 13 residues. V was pared by 5 bases and J by 5 bases, with 9 bases between. In germline, CDR1 is MDHEN, CDR2 SYDVKM.

The genes are TRBV4-2 and TRBJ2-1, with 10 bases that match TRBD2. Unmatched junction bases numbered 5, after V lost 4 bases and J lost 5 bases. CDR1 is LGHNA and CDR2 is YNFKEQ in the germline V gene. The CDR3 sequence is 15 residues long. CDR3 coding DNA: TGTGCCAGCAGCCCAAGCGGGAGGGTAGACAATGAGCAGTTCTTC. The encoded protein is CASSPSGRVDNEQFF.

This clone was detected a few times. V usage is TRBV2 and J usage is TRBJ1-5; D possibly corresponds to TRBD1 (6 bases). The CDR3 has 14 amino acids. Trimming removed 8 bases at V and 5 bases at J, with 16 bases between. Per the germline V gene, CDR1 is SNHLY and CDR2 is FYNNEI. This CDR3 is CASHSLAGDQPQHF. The CDR3 region has the DNA TGTGCCAGCCACAGCTTGGCAGGGGATCAGCCCCAGCATTTT.

The J gene is TRBJ1-2, the V gene TRBV28; 10 bases align to TRBD1. The germline V gene encodes CDR1 MDHEN and CDR2 SYDVKM. The CDR3 consists of 13 residues. Trimming cost V 3 bases and J 8 bases; bases outside gene matches: 3. The CDR3 spells CASSLGDRGGYTF. Here the CDR3 DNA reads TGTGCCAGCAGTTTGGGGGACAGGGGCGGCTACACCTTC.

The V and J genes are TRBV27 and TRBJ1-1; 7 bases line up with TRBD1. CDR1 and CDR2 (germline): MNHEY, SMNVEV (reference sequence). This CDR3 comprises 13 residues. V dropped 4 bases and J dropped 9; count of bases not matched to a gene: 8. The CDR3 reads CASSSLRQGKAFF. In DNA form, the CDR3 reads TGTGCCAGCAGTTCCCTTAGACAGGGAAAAGCTTTCTTT.

J is TRBJ1-2 and V is TRBV30; 8 bases line up with TRBD1. The CDR3 consists of 17 residues. The germline CDR1 and CDR2 sequences are GTSNPN and SVGIG (reference sequence). Losses at the gene ends were 5 bases for V and 2 bases for J; bases not matched to a gene: 16. As DNA, the CDR3 is TGTGCCTGGTTACCGCTCATCAACAGGGGGGGAAACTATGGCTACACCTTC. Translated, it gives CAWLPLINRGGNYGYTF. The full variable domain, completed using reference TRBV30 and TRBJ1-2, is SQTIHQWPATLVQPVGSPLSLECTVEGTSNPNLYWYRQAAGRGLQLLFYSVGIGQISSEVPQNLSASRPQDRQFILSSKKLLLSDSGFYLCAWLPLINRGGNYGYTFGSGTRLTVV.

The chain couples TRBV2 to TRBJ1-1; D possibly corresponds to TRBD1 (6 bases). Looked up from germline, CDR1 is SNHLY and CDR2 is FYNNEI. The CDR3 extends over 14 amino acids. The V end lost 6 bases, the J end lost 1 base, and 12 bases lay between the germline ends. The CDR3 spells CASRMMTGNTEAFF. In DNA form, the CDR3 reads TGTGCCAGCAGGATGATGACAGGGAACACTGAAGCTTTCTTT.

This clone showed up just once. This chain uses TRBV19 with TRBJ2-1; D perhaps matches TRBD1 (6 bases). Looked up from germline, CDR1 is LNHDA and CDR2 is SQIVND (reference sequence). The length of the CDR3 is 15 residues. V lost 7 bases and J lost 7, with 20 bases in between. CDR3 sequence reads: CASNSGQGGVNEQFF. The CDR3 DNA follows: TGTGCCAGTAACTCCGGCCAAGGGGGAGTTAATGAGCAGTTCTTC.

This chain connects TRBV10-1 to TRBJ1-1; no reliable D call. This CDR3 has 20 amino acids. V lost 0 bases and J lost 1, with 24 bases in between. Looked up from germline, CDR1 is WNHNN and CDR2 is SYGVQD (reference sequence). Written as DNA, the CDR3 is TGCGCCAGCAGTGAGTCGTTTATTCCGACCGAGCGCCCCAAGAACACTGAAGCTTTCTTT. Translating gives CASSESFIPTERPKNTEAFF.

The genes are TRBV7-2 and TRBJ1-2; 9 nucleotides line up with TRBD1. Germline V gene sequence: CDR1 SGHTA, CDR2 FQGNSA. J gave up 4 bases and V 4 bases, and 7 bases lay outside the gene matches. The CDR3 contains 15 residues. This chain's CDR3 is CASSSGTGSPYGYTF. The CDR3 DNA follows: TGTGCCAGCAGCTCTGGGACAGGGTCTCCCTATGGCTACACCTTC. The full variable domain, with the rest looked up from reference TRBV7-2 and TRBJ1-2, is GAGVSQSPSNKVTEKGKDVELRCDPISGHTALYWYRQSLGQGLEFLIYFQGNSAPDKSGLPSDRFSAERTGGSVSTLTIQRTQQEDSAVYLCASSSGTGSPYGYTFGSGTRLTVV.

The chain recombines TRBV19 with TRBJ2-2; TRBD2 aligns across 7 bases. This CDR3 is 16 amino acids long. The J segment lost 5 bases and the V segment lost 5 bases, leaving 11 bases of the junction unmatched. Germline CDR1 is LNHDA and CDR2 is SQIVND (reference sequence). CDR3: CASSPPTSLRTGELFF. The CDR3, as DNA: TGTGCCAGTAGTCCCCCGACTAGCCTTAGGACCGGGGAGCTGTTTTTT.

This clone was seen more than once but under ten times. The gene calls are TRBV19 and TRBJ2-1, with a weak D call TRBD1 (6 bases). This CDR3 contains 14 residues. Trimming removed 3 bases from V and 4 bases from J, with 10 bases in between. Germline V lookup: CDR1 LNHDA, CDR2 SQIVND (reference sequence). The CDR3 DNA sequence: TGTGCCAGTAGTATGACAGGATTGTACAATGAGCAGTTCTTC. This sequence encodes CASSMTGLYNEQFF.

V usage is TRBV28 and J usage is TRBJ1-2, with unresolved D. Looked up from germline, CDR1 is MDHEN and CDR2 is SYDVKM. Deletions cut 1 base from V and 7 bases from J, with 4 bases between. The CDR3 extends over 11 amino acids. CDR3 sequence reads: CASSLSGGYTF. CDR3 nucleotide sequence: TGTGCCAGCAGTTTATCCGGTGGCTACACCTTC.

V gene TRBV4-2 combines with J gene TRBJ1-5; D remains ambiguous. Per the germline V gene, CDR1 is LGHNA and CDR2 is YNFKEQ. The V and J ends lost 0 bases and 7 bases respectively, with 4 bases between them. CDR3 length equals 12 residues. The CDR3 reads CASSQDRQPQHF. CDR3 in DNA: TGTGCCAGCAGCCAAGACAGGCAGCCCCAGCATTTT.

The V gene is TRBV18, the J gene TRBJ1-5; no clear D. Germline CDR1 is KGHSH and CDR2 is LQKENI. There are 14 residues in the CDR3. V lost 3 bases and J 3 bases, leaving 9 bases between the germline ends. CDR3 DNA sequence: TGTGCCAGCTCACCGGACGGGGACAATCAGCCCCAGCATTTT. As protein: CASSPDGDNQPQHF. Filled out from reference TRBV18 and TRBJ1-5, the complete variable domain reads NAGVMQNPRHLVRRRGQEARLRCSPMKGHSHVYWYRQLPEEGLKFMVYLQKENIIDESGMPKERFSAEFPKEGPSILRIQQVVRGDSAAYFCASSPDGDNQPQHFGDGTRLSIL.

The rearrangement links TRBV10-3 to TRBJ2-1, with D unresolved. V lost 3 bases to trimming and J lost 8 bases, with 5 bases between them. The CDR3 has 11 residues. Germline assignment: CDR1 ENHRY and CDR2 SYGVKD. CDR3 loop: CAISDVHEQFF. The CDR3 nucleotides are TGTGCCATCAGTGACGTCCATGAGCAGTTCTTC.

The chain links TRBV7-6 to TRBJ1-1; weak D call: TRBD1 (5 bases). The length of the CDR3 is 17 residues. V was shortened by 5 bases and J by 3 bases, with 22 bases between the two germline ends. Germline values: CDR1 SGHVS, CDR2 FNYEAQ. DNA for the CDR3: TGTGCCAGCAGCCCCGGGGCGGGGGTAGGAGAGGACACTGAAGCTTTCTTT. It codes for CASSPGAGVGEDTEAFF.

This clone was seen a handful of times. The CDR3: CASTLMRGNEQFF. CDR3 DNA sequence: TGTGCCAGCACCCTAATGCGCGGAAATGAGCAGTTCTTC. The chain uses TRBV12-3 or TRBV12-4 and TRBJ2-1; D ambiguous. Trimming took off 7 bases at V and 7 bases at J, with 14 bases between the two ends. This CDR3 contains 13 residues.